One sample yielded the 4 T cell receptor beta chains listed below, sequenced in a study of CD8+ T cells in alopecia areata. cDNA serving as the sequencing template came from extracted, reverse transcribed RNA. The assay was immunoSEQ multiplex PCR, and TCRdb's table has in-frame clones only and misses some. The sample has 90,000 to 150,000 clones, about half seen once. Treatment: oral pan-JAK inhibitor, 5-10 mg twice daily. Specimen: CD4+ T cells sorted from blood, collected at week 4, from a patient treated with tofacitinib. Source of these receptors: a human donor with alopecia areata.

The rearrangement links TRBV13 to TRBJ1-2, with TRBD1 identical over 8 bases. The CDR3 covers 16 residues. Germline-derived CDR1 and CDR2 are PRHDT and FYEKMQ (reference sequence). V lost 2 bases and J lost 2; bases outside the gene matches: 7. For the CDR3, the DNA is TGTGCCAGCAGCTTACGGTCAGGGGGCAGAAACTATGGCTACACCTTC. Translated: CASSLRSGGRNYGYTF.

This chain links TRBV29-1 with TRBJ2-1; D is undetermined. Germline V lookup: CDR1 SQVTM, CDR2 ANQGSEA. V lost 3 bases and J 0 bases, leaving 9 bases between the germline ends. The CDR3 length is 14 residues. The CDR3 region is CSVEGPSSYNEQFF. The CDR3 DNA reads TGCAGCGTTGAGGGCCCCAGCTCCTACAATGAGCAGTTCTTC.

This clone was detected a few times. The chain employs TRBV7-3 and TRBJ2-1; 8 bases are shared with TRBD2. The ends lost 3 bases at V and 2 bases at J; junction bases unmatched: 6. Germline V gene data show CDR1 as SGHTA and CDR2 as FQGTGA. The length of the CDR3 is 16 residues. DNA for the CDR3: TGTGCCAGCAGCTTCAGAGCGGGGGATGCCTACAATGAGCAGTTCTTC. Its translation is CASSFRAGDAYNEQFF.

The chain combines TRBV5-1 with TRBJ2-3; the D is unclear. The V end was cut by 2 bases, the J end by 0 bases, with 7 bases between. Germline V gene sequence: CDR1 SGHRS, CDR2 YFSETQ. This CDR3 has 14 amino acids. CDR3 DNA: TGCGCCAGCAGCTTTTACGAGAGCACAGATACGCAGTATTTT. This sequence encodes CASSFYESTDTQYF. Full variable domain (rest looked up from reference TRBV5-1 and TRBJ2-3): KAGVTQTPRYLIKTRGQQVTLSCSPISGHRSVSWYQQTPGQGLQFLFEYFSETQRNKGNFPGRFSGRQFSNSRSEMNVSTLELGDSALYLCASSFYESTDTQYFGPGTRLTVL.